The 8 T cell receptor beta chains in this list originate from one sample, sequenced in a study of shared T cell receptors in the human thymus. The data were produced by immunoSEQ multiplex PCR, yet TCRdb's version contains in-frame clones alone and is incomplete. The repertoire includes hundreds of thousands of clones, approximately 89% of them detected once, and about 0.0094% sits in the top ten. The same data also contributed to another study, on human thymus T cells.

Sequencing input: thymocytes. These receptor sequences come from a boy under two years old with a congenital heart defect.

The chain is built from TRBV5-1 and TRBJ1-6; D is perhaps TRBD1 (5 bases). With 3 bases removed from V and 11 bases from J, the gap between germline ends came to 9 bases. Per germline, CDR1 SGHRS and CDR2 YFSETQ. CDR3 length: 12 residues. The DNA for the CDR3 is TGCGCCAGCAGCTCAGGGTGGCCACCCCTCCACTTT. Encoded protein: CASSSGWPPLHF.

The chain is built from TRBV10-3 and TRBJ2-3; D is perhaps TRBD2 (7 bases). With 0 bases removed from V and 4 bases from J, the gap between germline ends came to 11 bases. The CDR3 covers 15 residues. Germline values: CDR1 ENHRY, CDR2 SYGVKD. CDR3 nucleotide sequence: TGTGCCATCAGTGAGTCTAGGGGGGGCCCAGATACGCAGTATTTT. Translating it yields CAISESRGGPDTQYF.

The chain couples TRBV4-2 to TRBJ2-3; D gene unclear. Germline V gene data show CDR1 as LGHNA and CDR2 as YNFKEQ. The CDR3 totals 13 residues. V lost 0 bases and J 5 bases, leaving 6 bases between the germline ends. CDR3 loop: CASSQDRGDTQYF. The CDR3 DNA follows: TGTGCCAGCAGCCAAGATAGAGGAGATACGCAGTATTTT.

This sequence joins TRBV29-1 and TRBJ2-7; TRBD1 is a possible D gene (5 bases). The CDR3 is made up of 14 amino acids. Trimming shortened V by 7 bases and J by 2 bases, and 18 bases separated the two germline ends. Germline V gives CDR1 SQVTM, CDR2 ANQGSEA. The CDR3: CSAGGQPYPYEQYF. Written as DNA, the CDR3 is TGCAGCGCCGGTGGACAACCTTATCCCTACGAGCAGTACTTC.

The rearrangement joins TRBV29-1 to TRBJ1-1; 7 positions agree with TRBD1. The V gene end was trimmed by 4 bases and the J gene end by 8 bases; junction bases not matched to a gene: 4. The CDR3 runs 11 residues. Germline CDR1 and CDR2: SQVTM and ANQGSEA. CDR3 region: CSVAPTGEAFF. CDR3 DNA: TGCAGCGTTGCGCCGACAGGGGAAGCTTTCTTT.

The V call is TRBV7-8, the J call TRBJ2-5; 9 positions agree with TRBD1. TRBJ2-7 explains the end of the DNA better; the J call may be wrong. Germline-derived CDR1 and CDR2 are SGHVS and FQNEAQ. The CDR3 length is 17 residues. For the CDR3, the DNA is TGTGCCAGCAGCTTAGAAAGGACAGGGGAGGGAATATACGAGCAGTACTTC. As protein: CASSLERTGEGIYEQYF.

The genes are TRBV28 and TRBJ2-7; 9 bases align to TRBD2. After removal of 4 bases from V and 6 bases from J, the junction contained 25 bases not matched to a gene. The CDR3 length is 20 residues. Germline V gene sequence: CDR1 MDHEN, CDR2 SYDVKM. CDR3: CASSSPQGRSGRWELREQYF. CDR3 bases: TGTGCCAGCAGTTCTCCCCAAGGCCGAAGCGGGAGGTGGGAATTGCGCGAGCAGTACTTC.

The V gene is TRBV27, the J gene TRBJ2-4, with 7 positions matching TRBD1. The germline V gene encodes CDR1 MNHEY and CDR2 SMNVEV (reference sequence). The CDR3 runs 16 residues. V was pared by 4 bases and J by 2 bases, with 8 bases of the junction left unmatched. This CDR3 reads CASSYRRDSTKNIQYF. The CDR3 DNA sequence: TGTGCCAGCAGTTATCGCCGGGACAGCACCAAAAACATTCAGTACTTC.